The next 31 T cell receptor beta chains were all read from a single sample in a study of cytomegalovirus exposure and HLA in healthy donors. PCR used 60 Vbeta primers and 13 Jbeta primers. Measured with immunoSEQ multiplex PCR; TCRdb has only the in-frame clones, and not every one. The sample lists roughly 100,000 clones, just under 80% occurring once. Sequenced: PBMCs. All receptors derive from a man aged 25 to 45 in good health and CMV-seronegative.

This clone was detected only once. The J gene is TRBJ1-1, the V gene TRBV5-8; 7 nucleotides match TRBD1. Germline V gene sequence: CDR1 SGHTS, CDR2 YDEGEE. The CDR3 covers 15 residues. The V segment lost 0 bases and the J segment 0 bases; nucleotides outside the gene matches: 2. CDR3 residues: CASSLAGTVNTEAFF. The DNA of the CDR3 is TGTGCCAGCAGCTTGGCTGGGACAGTGAACACTGAAGCTTTCTTT.

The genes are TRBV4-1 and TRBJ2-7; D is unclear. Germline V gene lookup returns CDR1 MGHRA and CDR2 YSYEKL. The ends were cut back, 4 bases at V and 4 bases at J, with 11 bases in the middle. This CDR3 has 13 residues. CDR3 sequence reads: CASSRASGYEQYF. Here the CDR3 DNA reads TGCGCCAGCAGCCGGGCCTCTGGGTACGAGCAGTACTTC.

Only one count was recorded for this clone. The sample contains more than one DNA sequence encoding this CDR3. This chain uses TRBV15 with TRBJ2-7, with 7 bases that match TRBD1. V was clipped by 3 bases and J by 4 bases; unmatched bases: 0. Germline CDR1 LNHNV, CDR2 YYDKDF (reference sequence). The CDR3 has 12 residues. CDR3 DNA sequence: TGTGCCACCAGCAGGGGACAGTACGAGCAGTACTTC. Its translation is CATSRGQYEQYF. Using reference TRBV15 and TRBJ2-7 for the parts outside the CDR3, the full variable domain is DAMVIQNPRYQVTQFGKPVTLSCSQTLNHNVMYWYQQKSSQAPKLLFHYYDKDFNNEADTPDNFQSRRPNTSFCFLDIRSPGLGDTAMYLCATSRGQYEQYFGPGTRLTVT.

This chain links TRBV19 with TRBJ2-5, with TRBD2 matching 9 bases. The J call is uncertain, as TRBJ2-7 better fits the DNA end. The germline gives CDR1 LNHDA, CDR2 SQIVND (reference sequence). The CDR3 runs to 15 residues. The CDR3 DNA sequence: TGTGCCAGTAGCAAAACCGGGACTAGCAAGAACGAGCAGTACTTC. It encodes CASSKTGTSKNEQYF.

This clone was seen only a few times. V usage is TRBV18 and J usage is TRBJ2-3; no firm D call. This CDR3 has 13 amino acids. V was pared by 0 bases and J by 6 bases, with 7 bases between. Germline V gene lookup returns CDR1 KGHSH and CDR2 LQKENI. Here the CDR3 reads CASSPPVMDTQYF. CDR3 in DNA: TGTGCCAGCTCACCACCCGTAATGGATACGCAGTATTTT.

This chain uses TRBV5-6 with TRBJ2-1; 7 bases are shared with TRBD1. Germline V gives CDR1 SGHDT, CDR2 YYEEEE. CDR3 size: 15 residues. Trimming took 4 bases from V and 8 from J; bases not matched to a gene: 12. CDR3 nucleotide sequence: TGTGCCAGCAGCCTATTAAACAGGGGTAGGGATGAGCAGTTCTTC. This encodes CASSLLNRGRDEQFF.

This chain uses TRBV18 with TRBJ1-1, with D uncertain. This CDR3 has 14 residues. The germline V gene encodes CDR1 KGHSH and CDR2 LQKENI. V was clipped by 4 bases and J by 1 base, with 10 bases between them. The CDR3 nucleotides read TGTGCCAGCTCACAGACGGGAGCGAACACTGAAGCTTTCTTT. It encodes CASSQTGANTEAFF.

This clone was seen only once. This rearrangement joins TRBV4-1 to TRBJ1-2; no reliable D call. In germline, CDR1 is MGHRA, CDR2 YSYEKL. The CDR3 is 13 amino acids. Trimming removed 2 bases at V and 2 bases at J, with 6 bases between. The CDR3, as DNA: TGCGCCAGCAGCCAATCCCGGAACTATGGCTACACCTTC. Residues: CASSQSRNYGYTF.

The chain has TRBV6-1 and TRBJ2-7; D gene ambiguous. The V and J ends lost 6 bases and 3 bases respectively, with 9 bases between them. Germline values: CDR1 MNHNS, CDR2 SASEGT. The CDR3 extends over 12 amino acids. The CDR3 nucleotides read TGTGCCAGCAGGGAGACGCACTACGAGCAGTACTTC. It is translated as CASRETHYEQYF.

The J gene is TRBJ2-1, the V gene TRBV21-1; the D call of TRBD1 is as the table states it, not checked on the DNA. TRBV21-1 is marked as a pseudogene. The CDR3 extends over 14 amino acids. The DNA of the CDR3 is TGTGCCAGAAAGCTGACAGGGGGTTCGAATGAGCAGTTCTTC. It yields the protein CARKLTGGSNEQFF.

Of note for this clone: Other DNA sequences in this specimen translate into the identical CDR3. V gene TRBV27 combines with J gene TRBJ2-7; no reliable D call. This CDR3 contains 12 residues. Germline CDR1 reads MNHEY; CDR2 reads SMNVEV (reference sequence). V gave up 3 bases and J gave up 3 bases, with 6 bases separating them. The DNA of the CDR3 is TGTGCCAGCAGTTTCGGCGGCTACGAGCAGTACTTC. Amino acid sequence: CASSFGGYEQYF.

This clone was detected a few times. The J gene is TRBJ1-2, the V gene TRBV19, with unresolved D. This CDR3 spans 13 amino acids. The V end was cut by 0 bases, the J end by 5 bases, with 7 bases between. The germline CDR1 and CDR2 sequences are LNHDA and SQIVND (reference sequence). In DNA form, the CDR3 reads TGTGCCAGTAGTATAGACGCAGGTTATGGCTACACCTTC. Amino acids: CASSIDAGYGYTF.

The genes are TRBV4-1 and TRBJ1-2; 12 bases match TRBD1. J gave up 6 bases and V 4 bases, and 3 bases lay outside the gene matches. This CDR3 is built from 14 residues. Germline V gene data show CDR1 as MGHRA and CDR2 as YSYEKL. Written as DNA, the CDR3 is TGCGCCAGCAGCCCTCGGGACAGGGGGCATGGCTACACCTTC. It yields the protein CASSPRDRGHGYTF.

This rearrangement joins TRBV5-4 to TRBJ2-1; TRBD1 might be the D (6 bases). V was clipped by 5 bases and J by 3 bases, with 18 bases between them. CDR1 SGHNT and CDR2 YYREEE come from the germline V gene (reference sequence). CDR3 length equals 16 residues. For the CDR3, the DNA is TGTGCCAGCAGAAAGGTACGGCAGGGGCTCTACAATGAGCAGTTCTTC. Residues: CASRKVRQGLYNEQFF.

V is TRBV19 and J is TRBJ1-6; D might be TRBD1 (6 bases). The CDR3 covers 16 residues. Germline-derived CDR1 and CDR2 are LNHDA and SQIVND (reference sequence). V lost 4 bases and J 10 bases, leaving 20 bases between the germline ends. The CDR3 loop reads CASSRMVQGIDSPLHF. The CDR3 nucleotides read TGTGCCAGTAGTAGGATGGTACAGGGAATCGACTCACCCCTCCACTTT.

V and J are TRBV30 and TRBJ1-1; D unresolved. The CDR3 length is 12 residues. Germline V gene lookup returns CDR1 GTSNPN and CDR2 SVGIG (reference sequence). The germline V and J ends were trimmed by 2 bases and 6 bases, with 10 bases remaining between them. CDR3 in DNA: TGTGCCTGGAGTAGAGGGAATGCTGAAGCTTTCTTT. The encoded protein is CAWSRGNAEAFF.

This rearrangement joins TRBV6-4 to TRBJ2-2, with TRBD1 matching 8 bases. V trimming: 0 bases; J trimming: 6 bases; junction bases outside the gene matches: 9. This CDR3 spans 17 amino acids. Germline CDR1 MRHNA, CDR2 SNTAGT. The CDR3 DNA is TGTGCCAGCAGTGACTCAATCCCTGGACAGGGCGCCGGGGAGCTGTTTTTT. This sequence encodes CASSDSIPGQGAGELFF.

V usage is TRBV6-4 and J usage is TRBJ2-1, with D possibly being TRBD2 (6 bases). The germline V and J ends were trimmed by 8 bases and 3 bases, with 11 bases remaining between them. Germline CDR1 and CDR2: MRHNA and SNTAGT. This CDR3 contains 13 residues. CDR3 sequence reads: CASSRESYNEQFF. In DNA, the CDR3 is TGTGCCAGCTCTCGGGAGAGCTACAATGAGCAGTTCTTC.

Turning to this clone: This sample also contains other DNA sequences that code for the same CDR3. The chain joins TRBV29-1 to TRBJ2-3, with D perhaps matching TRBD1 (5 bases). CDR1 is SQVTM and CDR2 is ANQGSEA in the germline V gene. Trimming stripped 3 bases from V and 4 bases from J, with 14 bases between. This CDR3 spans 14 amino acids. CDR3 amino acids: CSVEFPAGSDTQYF. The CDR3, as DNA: TGCAGCGTTGAGTTCCCGGCAGGGTCAGATACGCAGTATTTT.

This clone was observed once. CDR3 loop: CASSFYLEGGTEAFF. For the CDR3, the DNA is TGTGCCAGCAGCTTCTACCTGGAGGGTGGCACTGAAGCTTTCTTT. The chain carries TRBV28 and TRBJ1-1; no reliable D call. Trimming shortened V by 6 bases and J by 4 bases, and 18 bases separated the two germline ends. Germline V gives CDR1 MDHEN, CDR2 SYDVKM. The CDR3 loop spans 15 amino acids.

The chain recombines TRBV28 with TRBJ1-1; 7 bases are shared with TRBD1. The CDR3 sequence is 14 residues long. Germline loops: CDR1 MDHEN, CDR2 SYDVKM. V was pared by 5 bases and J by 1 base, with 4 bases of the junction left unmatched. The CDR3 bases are TGTGCCAGCAGTAAAGGACAGGAGAACACTGAAGCTTTCTTT. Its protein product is CASSKGQENTEAFF.

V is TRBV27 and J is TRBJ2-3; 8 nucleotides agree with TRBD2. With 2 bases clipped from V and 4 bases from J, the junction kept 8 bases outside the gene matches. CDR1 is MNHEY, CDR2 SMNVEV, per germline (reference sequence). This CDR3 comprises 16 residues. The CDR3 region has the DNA TGTGCCAGCAGTTTAGCTAGCGGGTTGGGCGCAGATACGCAGTATTTT. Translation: CASSLASGLGADTQYF.

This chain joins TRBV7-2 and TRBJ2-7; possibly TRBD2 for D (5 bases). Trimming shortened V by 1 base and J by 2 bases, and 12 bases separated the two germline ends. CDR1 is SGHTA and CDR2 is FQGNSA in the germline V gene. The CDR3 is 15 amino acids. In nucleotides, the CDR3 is TGTGCCAGCAGCTTAGGTGTTAGCGTCGCCTACGAGCAGTACTTC. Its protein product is CASSLGVSVAYEQYF.

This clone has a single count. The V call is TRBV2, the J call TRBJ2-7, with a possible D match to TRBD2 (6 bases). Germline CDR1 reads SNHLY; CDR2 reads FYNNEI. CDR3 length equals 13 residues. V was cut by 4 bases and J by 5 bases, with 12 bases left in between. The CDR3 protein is CASSVRRGDEQYF. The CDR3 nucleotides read TGTGCCAGCAGTGTCAGGAGGGGTGACGAGCAGTACTTC.

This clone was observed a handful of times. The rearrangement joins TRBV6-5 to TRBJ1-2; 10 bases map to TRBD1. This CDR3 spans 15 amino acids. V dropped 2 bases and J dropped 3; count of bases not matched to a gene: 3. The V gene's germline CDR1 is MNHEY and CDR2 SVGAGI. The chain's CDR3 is CASSYEGQGDYGYTF. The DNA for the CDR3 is TGTGCCAGCAGTTACGAAGGACAGGGGGACTATGGCTACACCTTC.

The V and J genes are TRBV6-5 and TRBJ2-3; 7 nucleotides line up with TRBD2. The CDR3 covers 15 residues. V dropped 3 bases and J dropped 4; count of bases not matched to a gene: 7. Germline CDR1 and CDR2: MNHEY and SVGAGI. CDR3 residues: CASSYSAGVADTQYF. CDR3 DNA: TGTGCCAGCAGTTATTCCGCGGGAGTCGCAGATACGCAGTATTTT.

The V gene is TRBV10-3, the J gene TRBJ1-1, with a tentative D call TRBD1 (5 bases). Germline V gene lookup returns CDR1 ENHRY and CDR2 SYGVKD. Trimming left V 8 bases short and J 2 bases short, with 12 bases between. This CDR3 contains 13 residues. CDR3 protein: CAIGADPNTEAFF. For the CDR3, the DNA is TGTGCCATCGGGGCAGACCCAAACACTGAAGCTTTCTTT.

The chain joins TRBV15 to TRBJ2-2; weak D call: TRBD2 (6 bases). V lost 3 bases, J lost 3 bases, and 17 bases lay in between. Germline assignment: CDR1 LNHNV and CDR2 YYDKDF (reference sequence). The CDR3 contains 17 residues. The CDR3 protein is CATSSKGRPKDTGELFF. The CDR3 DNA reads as TGTGCCACCAGCAGTAAAGGGAGGCCCAAGGACACCGGGGAGCTGTTTTTT.

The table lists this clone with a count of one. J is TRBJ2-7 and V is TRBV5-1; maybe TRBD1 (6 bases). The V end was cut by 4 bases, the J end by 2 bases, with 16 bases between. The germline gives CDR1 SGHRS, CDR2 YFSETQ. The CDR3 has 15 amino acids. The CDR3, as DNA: TGCGCCAGCAGCCTAAACCTTGACAGGACCTACGAGCAGTACTTC. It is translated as CASSLNLDRTYEQYF.

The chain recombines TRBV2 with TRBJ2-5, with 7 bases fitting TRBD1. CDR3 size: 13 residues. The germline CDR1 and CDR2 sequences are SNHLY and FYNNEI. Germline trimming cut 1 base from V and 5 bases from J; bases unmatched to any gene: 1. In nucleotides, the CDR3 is TGTGCCAGCAGTGAAGGGACAGGCGAGACCCAGTACTTC. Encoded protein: CASSEGTGETQYF.

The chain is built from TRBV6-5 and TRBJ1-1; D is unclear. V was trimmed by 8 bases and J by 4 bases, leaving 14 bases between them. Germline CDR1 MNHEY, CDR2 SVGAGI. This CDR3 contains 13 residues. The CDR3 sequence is CASQKPSGTEAFF. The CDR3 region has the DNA TGTGCCAGCCAAAAGCCCTCGGGCACTGAAGCTTTCTTT.